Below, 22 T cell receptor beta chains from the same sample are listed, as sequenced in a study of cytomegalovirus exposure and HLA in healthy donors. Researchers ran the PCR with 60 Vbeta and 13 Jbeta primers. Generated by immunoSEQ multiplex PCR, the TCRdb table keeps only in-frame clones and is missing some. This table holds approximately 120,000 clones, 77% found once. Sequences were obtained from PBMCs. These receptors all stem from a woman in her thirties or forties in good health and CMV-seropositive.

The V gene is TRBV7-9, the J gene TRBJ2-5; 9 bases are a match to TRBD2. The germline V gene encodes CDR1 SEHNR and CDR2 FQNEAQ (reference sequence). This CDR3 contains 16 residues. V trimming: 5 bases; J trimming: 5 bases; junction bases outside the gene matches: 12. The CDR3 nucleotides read TGTGCCAGCAGCCCCCTTGGAGCGGGAGGAAGGGAGACCCAGTACTTC. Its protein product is CASSPLGAGGRETQYF.

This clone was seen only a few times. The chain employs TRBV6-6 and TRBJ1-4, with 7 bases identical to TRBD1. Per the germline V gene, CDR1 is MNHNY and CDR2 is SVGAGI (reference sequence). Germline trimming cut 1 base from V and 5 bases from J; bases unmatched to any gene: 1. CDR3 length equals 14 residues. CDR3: CASSYLGQNEKLFF. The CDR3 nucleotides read TGTGCCAGCAGTTACTTGGGACAGAATGAAAAACTGTTTTTT.

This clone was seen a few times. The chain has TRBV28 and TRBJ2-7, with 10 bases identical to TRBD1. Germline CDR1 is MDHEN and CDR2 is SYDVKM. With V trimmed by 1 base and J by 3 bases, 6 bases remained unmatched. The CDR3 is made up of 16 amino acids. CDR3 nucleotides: TGTGCCAGCAGTTTATCGGGGACAGGGGTGAACTACGAGCAGTACTTC. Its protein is CASSLSGTGVNYEQYF. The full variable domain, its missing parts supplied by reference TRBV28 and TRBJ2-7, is DVKVTQSSRYLVKRTGEKVFLECVQDMDHENMFWYRQDPGLGLRLIYFSYDVKMKEKGDIPEGYSVSREKKERFSLILESASTNQTSMYLCASSLSGTGVNYEQYFGPGTRLTVT.

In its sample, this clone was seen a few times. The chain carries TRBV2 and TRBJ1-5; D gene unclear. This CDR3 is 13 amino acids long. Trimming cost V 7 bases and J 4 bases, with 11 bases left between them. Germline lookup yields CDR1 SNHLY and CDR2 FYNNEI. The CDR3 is CASKVRLNQPQHF. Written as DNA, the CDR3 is TGTGCCAGCAAAGTCAGATTGAATCAGCCCCAGCATTTT.

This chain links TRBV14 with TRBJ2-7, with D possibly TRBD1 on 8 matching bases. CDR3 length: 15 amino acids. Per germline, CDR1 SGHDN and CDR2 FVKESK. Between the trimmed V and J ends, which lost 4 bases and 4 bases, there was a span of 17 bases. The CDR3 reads CASSPLTGGAYEQYF. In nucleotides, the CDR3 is TGTGCCAGCAGCCCCTTAACAGGGGGGGCTTACGAGCAGTACTTC.

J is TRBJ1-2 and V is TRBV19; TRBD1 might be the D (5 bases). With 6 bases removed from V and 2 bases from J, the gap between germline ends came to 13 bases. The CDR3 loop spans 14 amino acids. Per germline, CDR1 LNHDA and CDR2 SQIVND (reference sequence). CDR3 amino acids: CASRWGRKNYGYTF. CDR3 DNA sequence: TGTGCCAGTAGATGGGGCAGAAAAAACTATGGCTACACCTTC.

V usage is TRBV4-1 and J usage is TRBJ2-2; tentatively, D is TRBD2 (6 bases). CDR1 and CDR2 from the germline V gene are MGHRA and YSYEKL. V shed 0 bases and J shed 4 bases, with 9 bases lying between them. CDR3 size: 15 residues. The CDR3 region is CASSQDREPTGELFF. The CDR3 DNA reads TGCGCCAGCAGCCAAGATCGGGAGCCCACCGGGGAGCTGTTTTTT.

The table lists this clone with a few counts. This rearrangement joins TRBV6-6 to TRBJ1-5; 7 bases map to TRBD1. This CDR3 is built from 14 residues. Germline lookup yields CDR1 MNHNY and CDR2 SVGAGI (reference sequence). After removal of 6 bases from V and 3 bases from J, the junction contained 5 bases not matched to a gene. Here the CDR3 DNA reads TGTGCCAGCAGCCTAGACAGGGACAATCAGCCCCAGCATTTT. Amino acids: CASSLDRDNQPQHF.

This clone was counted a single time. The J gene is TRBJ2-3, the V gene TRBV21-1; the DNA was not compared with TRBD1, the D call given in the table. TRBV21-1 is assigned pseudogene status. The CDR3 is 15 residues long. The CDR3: CASSKGGGATDTQYF. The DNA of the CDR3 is TGTGCCAGCAGCAAAGGAGGGGGCGCCACAGATACGCAGTATTTT.

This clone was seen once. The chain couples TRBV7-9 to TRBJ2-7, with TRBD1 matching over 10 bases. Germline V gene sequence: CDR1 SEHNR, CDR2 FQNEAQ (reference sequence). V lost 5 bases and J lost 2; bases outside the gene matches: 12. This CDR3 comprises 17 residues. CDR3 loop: CASSDYQTGTGAYEQYF. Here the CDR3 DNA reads TGTGCCAGCAGCGACTACCAAACCGGGACAGGGGCCTACGAGCAGTACTTC.

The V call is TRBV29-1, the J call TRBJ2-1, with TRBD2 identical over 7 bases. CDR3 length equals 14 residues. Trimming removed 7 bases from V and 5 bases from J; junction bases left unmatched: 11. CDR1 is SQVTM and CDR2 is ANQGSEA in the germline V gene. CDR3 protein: CSAQRGVGHNEQFF. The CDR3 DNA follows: TGCAGCGCCCAGCGGGGAGTGGGGCACAATGAGCAGTTCTTC.

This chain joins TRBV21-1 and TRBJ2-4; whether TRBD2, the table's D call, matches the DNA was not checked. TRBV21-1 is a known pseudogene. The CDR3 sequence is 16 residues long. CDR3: CASSPAGGPAKNIQYF. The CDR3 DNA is TGTGCCAGCTCGCCAGCGGGAGGGCCGGCCAAAAACATTCAGTACTTC.

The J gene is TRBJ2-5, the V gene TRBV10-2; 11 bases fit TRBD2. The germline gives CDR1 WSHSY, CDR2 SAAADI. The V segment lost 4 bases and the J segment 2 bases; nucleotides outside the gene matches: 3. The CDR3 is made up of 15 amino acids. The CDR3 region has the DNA TGCGCCAGCAGTGTGGGGACTAGCGGACAAGAGACCCAGTACTTC. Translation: CASSVGTSGQETQYF.

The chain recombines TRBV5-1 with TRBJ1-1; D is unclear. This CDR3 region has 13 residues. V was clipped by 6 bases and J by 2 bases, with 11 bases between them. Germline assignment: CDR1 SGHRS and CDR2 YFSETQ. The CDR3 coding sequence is TGCGCCAGCATGGGGAGTTATAACACTGAAGCTTTCTTT. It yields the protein CASMGSYNTEAFF.

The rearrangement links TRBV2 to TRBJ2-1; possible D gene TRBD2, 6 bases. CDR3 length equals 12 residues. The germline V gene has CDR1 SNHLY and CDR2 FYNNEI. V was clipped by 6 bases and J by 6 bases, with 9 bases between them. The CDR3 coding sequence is TGTGCCAGCAGACTAGCCGGCAATGAGCAGTTCTTC. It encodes CASRLAGNEQFF.

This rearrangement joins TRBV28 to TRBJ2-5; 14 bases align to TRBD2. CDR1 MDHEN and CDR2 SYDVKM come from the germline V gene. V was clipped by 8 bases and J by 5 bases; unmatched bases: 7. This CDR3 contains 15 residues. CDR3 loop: CASEGTSGSWETQYF. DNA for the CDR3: TGTGCCAGCGAGGGGACTAGCGGGAGCTGGGAGACCCAGTACTTC.

The CDR3 here is CASSPTGGASLPQHF. Here the CDR3 DNA reads TGTGCCAGTAGTCCGACAGGGGGCGCGTCCCTTCCCCAGCATTTT. V usage is TRBV19 and J usage is TRBJ1-5; 10 bases line up with TRBD1. The V gene end was trimmed by 5 bases and the J gene end by 10 bases; junction bases not matched to a gene: 11. Germline CDR1 and CDR2: LNHDA and SQIVND (reference sequence). CDR3 size: 15 residues.

CDR3 DNA sequence: TGTGCCAGCAGTGGGACTTTGACGGATACGCAGTATTTT. Protein sequence: CASSGTLTDTQYF. The chain couples TRBV6-6 to TRBJ2-3, with D possibly TRBD2 on 6 matching bases. Trimming took 5 bases from V and 6 from J, leaving 12 bases between them. This CDR3 spans 13 amino acids. Germline V gene lookup returns CDR1 MNHNY and CDR2 SVGAGI (reference sequence).

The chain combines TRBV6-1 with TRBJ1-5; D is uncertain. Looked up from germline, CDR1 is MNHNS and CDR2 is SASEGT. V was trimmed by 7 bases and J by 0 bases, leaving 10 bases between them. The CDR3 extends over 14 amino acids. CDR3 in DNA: TGTGCCAGCATCCAGGTGTATAGCAATCAGCCCCAGCATTTT. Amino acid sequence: CASIQVYSNQPQHF.

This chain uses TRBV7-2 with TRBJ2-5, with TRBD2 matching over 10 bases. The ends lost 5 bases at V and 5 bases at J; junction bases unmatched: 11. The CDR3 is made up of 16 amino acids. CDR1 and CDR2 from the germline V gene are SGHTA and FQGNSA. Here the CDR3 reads CASSIVPAGGRETQYF. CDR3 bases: TGTGCCAGCAGCATAGTCCCAGCGGGAGGGAGGGAGACCCAGTACTTC.

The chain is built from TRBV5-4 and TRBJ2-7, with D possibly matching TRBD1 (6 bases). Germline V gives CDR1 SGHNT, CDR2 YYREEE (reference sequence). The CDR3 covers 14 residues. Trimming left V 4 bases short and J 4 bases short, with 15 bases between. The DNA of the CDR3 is TGTGCCAGCAGCCGCCGTGGGGGCCGATACGAGCAGTACTTC. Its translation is CASSRRGGRYEQYF.

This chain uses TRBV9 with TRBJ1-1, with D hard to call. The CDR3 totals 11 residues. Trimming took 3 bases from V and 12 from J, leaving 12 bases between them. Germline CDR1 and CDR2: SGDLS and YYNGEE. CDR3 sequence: CASSAGYSPFF. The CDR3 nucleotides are TGTGCCAGCAGCGCCGGGTATAGCCCTTTCTTT.